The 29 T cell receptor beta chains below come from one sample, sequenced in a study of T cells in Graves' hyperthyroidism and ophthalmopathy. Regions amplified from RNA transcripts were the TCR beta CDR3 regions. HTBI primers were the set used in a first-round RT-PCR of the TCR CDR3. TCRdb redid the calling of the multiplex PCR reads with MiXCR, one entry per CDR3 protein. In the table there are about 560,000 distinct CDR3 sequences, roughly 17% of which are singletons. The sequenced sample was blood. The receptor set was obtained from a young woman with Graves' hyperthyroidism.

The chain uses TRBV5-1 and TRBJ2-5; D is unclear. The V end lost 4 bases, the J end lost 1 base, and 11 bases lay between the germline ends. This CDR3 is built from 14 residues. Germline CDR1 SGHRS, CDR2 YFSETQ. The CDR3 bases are TGCGCCAGCAGCGCCGACCTGGCCCAAGAGACCCAGTACTTC. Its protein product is CASSADLAQETQYF.

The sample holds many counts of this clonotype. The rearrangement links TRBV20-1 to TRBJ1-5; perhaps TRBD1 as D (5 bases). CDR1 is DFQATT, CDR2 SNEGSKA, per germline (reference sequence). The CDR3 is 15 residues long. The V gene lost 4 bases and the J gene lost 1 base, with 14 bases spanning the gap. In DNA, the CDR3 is TGCAGTGCTATGGGTTTGAGGGGAAGCAATCAGCCCCAGCATTTT. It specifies CSAMGLRGSNQPQHF.

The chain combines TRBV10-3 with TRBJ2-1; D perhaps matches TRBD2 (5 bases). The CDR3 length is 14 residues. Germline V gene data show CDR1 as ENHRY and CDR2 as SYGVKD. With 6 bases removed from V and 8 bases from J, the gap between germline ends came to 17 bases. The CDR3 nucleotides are TGTGCCATCAGGCTACGAGCGGTCTGGGATGAGCAGTTCTTC. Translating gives CAIRLRAVWDEQFF.

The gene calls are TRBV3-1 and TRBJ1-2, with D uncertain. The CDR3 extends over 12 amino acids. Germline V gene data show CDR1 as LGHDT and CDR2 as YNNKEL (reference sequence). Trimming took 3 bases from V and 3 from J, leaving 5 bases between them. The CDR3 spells CASSQTDYGYTF. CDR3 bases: TGTGCCAGCAGCCAGACGGACTATGGCTACACCTTC.

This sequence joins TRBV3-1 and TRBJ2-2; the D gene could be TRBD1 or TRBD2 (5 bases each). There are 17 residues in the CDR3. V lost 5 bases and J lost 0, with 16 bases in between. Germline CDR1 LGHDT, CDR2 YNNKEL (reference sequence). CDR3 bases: TGTGCCAGCAGCTCACTATGGGACGTAACGAACACCGGGGAGCTGTTTTTT. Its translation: CASSSLWDVTNTGELFF.

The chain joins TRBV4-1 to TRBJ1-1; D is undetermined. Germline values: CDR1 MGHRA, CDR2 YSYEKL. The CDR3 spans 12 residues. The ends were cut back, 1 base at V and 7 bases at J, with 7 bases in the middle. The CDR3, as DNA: TGCGCCAGCAGCCAAGTTCCCGGTGAAGCTTTCTTT. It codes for CASSQVPGEAFF.

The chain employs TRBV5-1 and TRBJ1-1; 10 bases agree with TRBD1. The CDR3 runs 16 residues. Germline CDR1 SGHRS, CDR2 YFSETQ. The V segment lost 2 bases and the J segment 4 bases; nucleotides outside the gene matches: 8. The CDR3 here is CASSFDRGRLSTEAFF. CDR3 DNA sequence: TGCGCCAGCAGCTTCGACAGGGGGCGATTGAGCACTGAAGCTTTCTTT.

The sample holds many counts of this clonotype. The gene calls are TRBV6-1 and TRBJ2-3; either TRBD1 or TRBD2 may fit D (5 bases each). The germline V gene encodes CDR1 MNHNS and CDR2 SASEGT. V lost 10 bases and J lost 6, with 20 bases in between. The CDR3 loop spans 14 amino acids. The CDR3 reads CATSGGTGVDTQYF. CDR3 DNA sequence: TGTGCCACCAGCGGCGGAACAGGTGTCGATACGCAGTATTTT.

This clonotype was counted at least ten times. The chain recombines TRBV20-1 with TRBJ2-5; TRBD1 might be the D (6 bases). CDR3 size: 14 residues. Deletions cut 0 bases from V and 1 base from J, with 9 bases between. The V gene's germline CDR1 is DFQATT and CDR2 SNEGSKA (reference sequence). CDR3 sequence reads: CSARDLTGQETQYF. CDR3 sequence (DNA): TGCAGTGCTAGAGATTTGACAGGCCAAGAGACCCAGTACTTC.

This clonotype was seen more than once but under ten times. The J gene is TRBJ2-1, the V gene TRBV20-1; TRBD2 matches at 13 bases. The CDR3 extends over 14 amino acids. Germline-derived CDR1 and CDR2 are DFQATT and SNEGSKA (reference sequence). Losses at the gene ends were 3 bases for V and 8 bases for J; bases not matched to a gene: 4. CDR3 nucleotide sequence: TGCAGTGCTAGCCAACTAGCGGGAGGGGATGAGCAGTTCTTC. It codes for CSASQLAGGDEQFF.

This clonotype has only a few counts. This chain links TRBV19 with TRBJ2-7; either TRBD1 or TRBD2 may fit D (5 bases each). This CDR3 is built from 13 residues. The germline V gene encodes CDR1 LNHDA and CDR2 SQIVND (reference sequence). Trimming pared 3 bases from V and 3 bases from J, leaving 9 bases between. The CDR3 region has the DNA TGTGCCAGTAGTATGAGGGGTTACTACGAGCAGTACTTC. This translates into CASSMRGYYEQYF.

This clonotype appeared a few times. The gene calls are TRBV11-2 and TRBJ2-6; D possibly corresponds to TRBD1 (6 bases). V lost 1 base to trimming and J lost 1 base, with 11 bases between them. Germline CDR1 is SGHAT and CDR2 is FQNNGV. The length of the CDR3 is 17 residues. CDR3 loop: CASSLAPRGSGANVLTF. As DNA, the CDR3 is TGTGCCAGCAGCTTAGCTCCCAGGGGTTCTGGGGCCAACGTCCTGACTTTC.

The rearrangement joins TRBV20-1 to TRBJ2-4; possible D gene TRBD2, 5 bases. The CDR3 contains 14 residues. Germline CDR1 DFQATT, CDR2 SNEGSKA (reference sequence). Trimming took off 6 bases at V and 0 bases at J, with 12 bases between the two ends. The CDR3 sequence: CSALEVGAKNIQYF. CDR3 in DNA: TGCAGTGCCCTGGAGGTCGGAGCCAAAAACATTCAGTACTTC.

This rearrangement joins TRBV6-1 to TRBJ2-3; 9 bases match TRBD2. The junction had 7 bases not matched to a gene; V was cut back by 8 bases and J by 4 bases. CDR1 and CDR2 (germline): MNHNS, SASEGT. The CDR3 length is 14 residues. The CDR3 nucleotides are TGTGCCAGCCGGGCTAGCGGGGTTTCAGATACGCAGTATTTT. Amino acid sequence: CASRASGVSDTQYF.

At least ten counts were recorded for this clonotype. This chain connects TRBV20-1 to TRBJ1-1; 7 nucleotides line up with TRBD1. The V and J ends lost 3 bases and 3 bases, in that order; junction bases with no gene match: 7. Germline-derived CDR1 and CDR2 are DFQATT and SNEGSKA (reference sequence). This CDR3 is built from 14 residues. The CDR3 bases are TGCAGTGCTAGCCCATCCAGGGGGTACACTGAAGCTTTCTTT. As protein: CSASPSRGYTEAFF.

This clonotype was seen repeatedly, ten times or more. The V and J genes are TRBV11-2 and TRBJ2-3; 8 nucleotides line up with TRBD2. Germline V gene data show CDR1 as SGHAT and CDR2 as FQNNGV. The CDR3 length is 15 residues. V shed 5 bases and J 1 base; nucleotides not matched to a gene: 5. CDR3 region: CASSKDGRGTDTQYF. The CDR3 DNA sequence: TGTGCCAGCAGCAAAGACGGGAGGGGCACAGATACGCAGTATTTT.

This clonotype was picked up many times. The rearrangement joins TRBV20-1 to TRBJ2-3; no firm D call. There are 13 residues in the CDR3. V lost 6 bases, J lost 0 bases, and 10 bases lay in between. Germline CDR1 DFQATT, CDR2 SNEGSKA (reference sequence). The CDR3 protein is CSAILTSTDTQYF. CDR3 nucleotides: TGCAGTGCAATTCTTACTAGCACAGATACGCAGTATTTT.

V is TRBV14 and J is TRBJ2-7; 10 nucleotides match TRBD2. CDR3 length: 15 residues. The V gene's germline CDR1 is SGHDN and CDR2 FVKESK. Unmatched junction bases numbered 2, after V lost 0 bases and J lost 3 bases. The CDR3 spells CASSQELAGLYEQYF. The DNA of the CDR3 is TGTGCCAGCAGCCAAGAACTAGCGGGGCTCTACGAGCAGTACTTC.

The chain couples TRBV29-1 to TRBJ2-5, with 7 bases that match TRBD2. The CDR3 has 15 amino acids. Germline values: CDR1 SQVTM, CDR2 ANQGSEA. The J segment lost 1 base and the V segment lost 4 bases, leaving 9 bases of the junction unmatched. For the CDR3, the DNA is TGCAGCGTTGCTGGGGGAGGGCCCGGCCAAGAGACCCAGTACTTC. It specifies CSVAGGGPGQETQYF.

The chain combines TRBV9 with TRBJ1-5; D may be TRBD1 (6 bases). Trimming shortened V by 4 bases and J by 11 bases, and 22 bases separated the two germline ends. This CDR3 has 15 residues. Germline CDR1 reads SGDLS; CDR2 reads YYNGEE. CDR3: CASSLRQVPMRSQHF. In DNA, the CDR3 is TGTGCCAGCAGCTTGAGACAGGTCCCTATGAGGTCCCAGCATTTT.

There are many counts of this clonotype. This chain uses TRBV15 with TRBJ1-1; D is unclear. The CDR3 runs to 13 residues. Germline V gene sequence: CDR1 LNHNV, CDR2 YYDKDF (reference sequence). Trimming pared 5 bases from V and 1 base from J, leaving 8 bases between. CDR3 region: CATSLTQNTEAFF. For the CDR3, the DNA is TGTGCCACCAGCTTGACCCAGAACACTGAAGCTTTCTTT.

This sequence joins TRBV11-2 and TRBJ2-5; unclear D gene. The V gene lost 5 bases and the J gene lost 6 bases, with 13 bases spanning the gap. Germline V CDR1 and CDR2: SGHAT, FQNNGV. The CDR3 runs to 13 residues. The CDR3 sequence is CASSPQTVQTQYF. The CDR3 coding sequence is TGTGCCAGCAGCCCTCAGACGGTGCAGACCCAGTACTTC.

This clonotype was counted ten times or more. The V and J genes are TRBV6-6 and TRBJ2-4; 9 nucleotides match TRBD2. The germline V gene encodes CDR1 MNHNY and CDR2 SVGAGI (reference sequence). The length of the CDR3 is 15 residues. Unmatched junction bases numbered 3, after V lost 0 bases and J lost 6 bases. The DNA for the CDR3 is TGTGCCAGCAGTTACTCAGGGCGGGAGGGAAACATTCAGTACTTC. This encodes CASSYSGREGNIQYF.

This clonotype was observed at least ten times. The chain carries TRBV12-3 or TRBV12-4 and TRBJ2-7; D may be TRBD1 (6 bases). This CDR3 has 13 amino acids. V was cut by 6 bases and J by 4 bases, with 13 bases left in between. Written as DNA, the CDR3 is TGTGCCAGCAGCGGTGACAGGACTTACGAGCAGTACTTC. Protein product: CASSGDRTYEQYF.

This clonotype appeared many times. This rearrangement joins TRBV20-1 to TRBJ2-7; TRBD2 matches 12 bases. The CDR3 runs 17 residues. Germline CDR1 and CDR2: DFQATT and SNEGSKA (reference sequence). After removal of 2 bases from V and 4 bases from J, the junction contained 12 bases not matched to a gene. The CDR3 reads CSARYRTSGTARYEQYF. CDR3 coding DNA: TGCAGTGCTAGATACCGGACTAGCGGGACCGCTCGGTACGAGCAGTACTTC.

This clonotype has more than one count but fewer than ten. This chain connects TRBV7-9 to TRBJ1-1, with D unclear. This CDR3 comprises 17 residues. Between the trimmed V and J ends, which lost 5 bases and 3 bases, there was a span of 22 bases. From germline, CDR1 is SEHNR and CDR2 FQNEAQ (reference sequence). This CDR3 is CASSPNWMAPQDTEAFF. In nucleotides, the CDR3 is TGTGCCAGCAGCCCCAATTGGATGGCCCCTCAGGACACTGAAGCTTTCTTT. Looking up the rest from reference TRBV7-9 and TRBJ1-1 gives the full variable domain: DTGVSQNPRHKITKRGQNVTFRCDPISEHNRLYWYRQTLGQGPEFLTYFQNEAQLEKSRLLSDRFSAERPKGSFSTLEIQRTEQGDSAMYLCASSPNWMAPQDTEAFFGQGTRLTVV.

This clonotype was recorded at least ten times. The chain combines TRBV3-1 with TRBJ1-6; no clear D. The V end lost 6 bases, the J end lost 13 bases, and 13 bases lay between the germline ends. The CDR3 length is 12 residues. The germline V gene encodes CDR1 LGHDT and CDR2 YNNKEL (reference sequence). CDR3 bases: TGTGCCAGCAGTGGAGGGATTGTTCCCCTCCACTTT. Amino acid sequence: CASSGGIVPLHF.

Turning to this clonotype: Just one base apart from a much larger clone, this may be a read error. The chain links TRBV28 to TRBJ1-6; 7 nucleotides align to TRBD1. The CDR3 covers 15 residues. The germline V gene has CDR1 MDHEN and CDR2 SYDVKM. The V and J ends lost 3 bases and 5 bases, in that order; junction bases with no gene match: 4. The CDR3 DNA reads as TGTGCCAGCAGTTTCCAGGGGGGGCATAATTCACCCCTCCACTTT. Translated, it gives CASSFQGGHNSPLHF.

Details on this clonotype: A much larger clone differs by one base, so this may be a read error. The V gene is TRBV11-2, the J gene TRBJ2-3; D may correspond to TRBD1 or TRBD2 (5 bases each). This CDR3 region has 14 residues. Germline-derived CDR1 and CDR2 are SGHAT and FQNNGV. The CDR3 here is CASSPRGRTGTQYF. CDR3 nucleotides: TGTGCCAGCAGCCCCCGGGGTCGCACAGGTACGCAGTATTTT. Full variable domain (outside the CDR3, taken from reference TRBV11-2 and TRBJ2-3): EAGVAQSPRYKIIEKRQSVAFWCNPISGHATLYWYQQILGQGPKLLIQFQNNGVVDDSQLPKDRFSAERLKGVDSTLKIQPAKLEDSAVYLCASSPRGRTGTQYFGPGTRLTVL.